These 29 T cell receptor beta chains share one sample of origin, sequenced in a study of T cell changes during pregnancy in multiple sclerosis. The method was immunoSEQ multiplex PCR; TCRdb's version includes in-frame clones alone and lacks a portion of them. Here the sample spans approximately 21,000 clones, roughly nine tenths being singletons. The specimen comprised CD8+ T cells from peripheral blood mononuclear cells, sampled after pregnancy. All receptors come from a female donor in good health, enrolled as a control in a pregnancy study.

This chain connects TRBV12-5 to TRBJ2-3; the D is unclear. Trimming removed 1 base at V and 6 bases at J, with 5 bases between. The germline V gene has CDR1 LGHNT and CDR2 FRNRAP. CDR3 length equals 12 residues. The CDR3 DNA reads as TGTGCTAGTGGTTTGGGCCGGGATACGCAGTATTTT. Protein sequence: CASGLGRDTQYF.

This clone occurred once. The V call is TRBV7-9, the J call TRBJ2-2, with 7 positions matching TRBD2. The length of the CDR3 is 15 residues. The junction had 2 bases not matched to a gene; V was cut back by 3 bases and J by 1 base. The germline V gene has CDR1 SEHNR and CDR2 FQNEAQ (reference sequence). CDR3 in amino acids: CASSFPSGNTGELFF. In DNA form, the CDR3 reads TGTGCCAGCAGCTTCCCTAGCGGGAACACCGGGGAGCTGTTTTTT.

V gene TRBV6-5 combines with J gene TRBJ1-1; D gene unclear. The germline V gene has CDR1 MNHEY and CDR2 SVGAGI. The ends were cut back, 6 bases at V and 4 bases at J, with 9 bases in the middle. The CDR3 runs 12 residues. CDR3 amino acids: CASSLEGTEAFF. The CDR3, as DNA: TGTGCCAGCAGCCTCGAGGGCACTGAAGCTTTCTTT.

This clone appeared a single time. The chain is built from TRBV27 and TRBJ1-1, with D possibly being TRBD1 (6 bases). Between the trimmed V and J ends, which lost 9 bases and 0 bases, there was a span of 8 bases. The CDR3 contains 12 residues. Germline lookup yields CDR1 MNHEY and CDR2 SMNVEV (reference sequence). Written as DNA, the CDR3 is TGTGCCAGGGGACATTTGAACACTGAAGCTTTCTTT. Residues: CARGHLNTEAFF.

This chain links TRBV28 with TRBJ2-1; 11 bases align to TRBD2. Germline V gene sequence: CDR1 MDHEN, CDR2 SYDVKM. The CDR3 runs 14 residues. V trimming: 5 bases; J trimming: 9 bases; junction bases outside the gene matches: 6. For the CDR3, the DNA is TGTGCCAGCAGTCGACTAGCGGGAAGGGCTGAGCAGTTCTTC. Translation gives CASSRLAGRAEQFF.

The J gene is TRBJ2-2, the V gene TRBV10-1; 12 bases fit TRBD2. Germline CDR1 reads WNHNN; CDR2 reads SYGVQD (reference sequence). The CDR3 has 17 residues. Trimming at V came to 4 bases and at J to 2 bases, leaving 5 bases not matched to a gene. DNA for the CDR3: TGCGCCAGCAGTGGGGGACTAGCGGGTTTTAACACCGGGGAGCTGTTTTTT. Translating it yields CASSGGLAGFNTGELFF.

DNA of the CDR3: TGTGCCAGCAGCACCGGGACTAATGAAAAACTGTTTTTT. Residues: CASSTGTNEKLFF. The gene calls are TRBV6-5 and TRBJ1-4; D unresolved. Looked up from germline, CDR1 is MNHEY and CDR2 is SVGAGI. The CDR3 is made up of 13 amino acids. Trimming took off 6 bases at V and 2 bases at J, with 7 bases between the two ends.

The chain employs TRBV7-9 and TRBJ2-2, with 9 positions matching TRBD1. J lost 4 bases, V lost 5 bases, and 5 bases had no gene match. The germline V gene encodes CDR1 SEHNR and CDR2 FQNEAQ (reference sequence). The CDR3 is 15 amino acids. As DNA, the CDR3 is TGTGCCAGCAGCCCGGACAGGGGTCGCACCGGGGAGCTGTTTTTT. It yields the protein CASSPDRGRTGELFF. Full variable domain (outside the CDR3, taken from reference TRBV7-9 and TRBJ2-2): DTGVSQNPRHKITKRGQNVTFRCDPISEHNRLYWYRQTLGQGPEFLTYFQNEAQLEKSRLLSDRFSAERPKGSFSTLEIQRTEQGDSAMYLCASSPDRGRTGELFFGEGSRLTVL.

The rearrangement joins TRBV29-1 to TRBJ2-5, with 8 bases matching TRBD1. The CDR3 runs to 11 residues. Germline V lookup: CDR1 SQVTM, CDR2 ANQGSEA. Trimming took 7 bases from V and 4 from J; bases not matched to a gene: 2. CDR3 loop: CSGTGTETQYF. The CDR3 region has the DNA TGCAGCGGGACAGGGACAGAGACCCAGTACTTC.

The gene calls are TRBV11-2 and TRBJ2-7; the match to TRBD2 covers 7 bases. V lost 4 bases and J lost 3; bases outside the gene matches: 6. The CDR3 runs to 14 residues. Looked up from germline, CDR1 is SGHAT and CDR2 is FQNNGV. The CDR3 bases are TGTGCCAGCAGCTCAGCGTGGGGGGGCTACGAGCAGTACTTC. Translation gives CASSSAWGGYEQYF.

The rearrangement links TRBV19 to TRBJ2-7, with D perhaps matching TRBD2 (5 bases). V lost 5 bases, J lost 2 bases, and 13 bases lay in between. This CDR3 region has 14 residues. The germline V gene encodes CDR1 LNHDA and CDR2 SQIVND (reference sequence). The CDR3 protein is CASSFGLDPYEQYF. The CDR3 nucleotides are TGTGCCAGTAGTTTCGGACTCGACCCCTACGAGCAGTACTTC.

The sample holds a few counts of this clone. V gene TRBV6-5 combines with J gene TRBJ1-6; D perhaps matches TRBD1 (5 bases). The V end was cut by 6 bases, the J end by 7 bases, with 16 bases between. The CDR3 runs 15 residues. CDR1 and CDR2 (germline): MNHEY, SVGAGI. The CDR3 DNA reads TGTGCCAGCAGACCGCGGAGGGGATCGAATTCACCCCTCCACTTT. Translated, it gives CASRPRRGSNSPLHF.

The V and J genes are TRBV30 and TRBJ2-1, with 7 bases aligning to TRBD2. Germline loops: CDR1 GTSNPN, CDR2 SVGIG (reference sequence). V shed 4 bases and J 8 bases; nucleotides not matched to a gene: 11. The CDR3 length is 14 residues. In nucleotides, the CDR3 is TGTGCCTGGAAGGGGTTTGGCGGGAGCGATGAGCAGTTCTTC. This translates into CAWKGFGGSDEQFF.

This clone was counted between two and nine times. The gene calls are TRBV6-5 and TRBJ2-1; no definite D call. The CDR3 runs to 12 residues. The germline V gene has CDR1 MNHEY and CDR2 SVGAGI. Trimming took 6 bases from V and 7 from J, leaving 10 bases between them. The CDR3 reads CASSYDSNEQFF. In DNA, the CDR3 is TGTGCCAGCAGCTATGACTCGAATGAGCAGTTCTTC.

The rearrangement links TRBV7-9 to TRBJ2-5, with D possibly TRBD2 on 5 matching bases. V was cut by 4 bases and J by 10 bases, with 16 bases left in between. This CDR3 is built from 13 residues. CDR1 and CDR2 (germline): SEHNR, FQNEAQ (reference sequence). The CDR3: CASSSRHKRNQYF. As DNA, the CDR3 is TGTGCCAGCAGCTCCCGACATAAGCGGAACCAGTACTTC.

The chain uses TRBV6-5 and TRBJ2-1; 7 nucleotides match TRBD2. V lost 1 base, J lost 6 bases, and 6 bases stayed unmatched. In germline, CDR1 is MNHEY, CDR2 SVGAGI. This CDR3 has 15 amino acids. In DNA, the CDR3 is TGTGCCAGCAGTTACTACTCGGGGGGTAGCAATGAGCAGTTCTTC. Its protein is CASSYYSGGSNEQFF.

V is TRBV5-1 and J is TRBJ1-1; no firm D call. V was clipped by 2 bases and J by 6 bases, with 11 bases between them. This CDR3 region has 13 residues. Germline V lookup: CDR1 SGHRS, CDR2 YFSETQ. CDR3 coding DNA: TGCGCCAGCAGCTTACGCAGTGAGGCTGAAGCTTTCTTT. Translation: CASSLRSEAEAFF.

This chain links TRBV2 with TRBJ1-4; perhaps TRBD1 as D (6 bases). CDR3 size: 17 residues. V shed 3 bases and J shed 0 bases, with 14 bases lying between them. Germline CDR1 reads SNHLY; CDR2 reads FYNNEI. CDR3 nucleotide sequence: TGTGCCAGCAGTGATCCGGGACACACCGCAACTAATGAAAAACTGTTTTTT. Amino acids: CASSDPGHTATNEKLFF.

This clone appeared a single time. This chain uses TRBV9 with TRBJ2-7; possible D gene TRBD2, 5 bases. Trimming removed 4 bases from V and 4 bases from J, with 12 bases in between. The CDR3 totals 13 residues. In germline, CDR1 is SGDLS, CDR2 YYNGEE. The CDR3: CASSPAPGYEQYF. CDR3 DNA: TGTGCCAGCAGCCCAGCCCCGGGGTACGAGCAGTACTTC.

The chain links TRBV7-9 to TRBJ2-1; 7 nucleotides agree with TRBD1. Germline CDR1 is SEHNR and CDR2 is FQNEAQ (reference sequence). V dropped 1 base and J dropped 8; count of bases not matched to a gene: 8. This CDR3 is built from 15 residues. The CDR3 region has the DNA TGTGCCAGCAGCTTAGTACAACAGGGGTGGCATGAGCAGTTCTTC. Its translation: CASSLVQQGWHEQFF.

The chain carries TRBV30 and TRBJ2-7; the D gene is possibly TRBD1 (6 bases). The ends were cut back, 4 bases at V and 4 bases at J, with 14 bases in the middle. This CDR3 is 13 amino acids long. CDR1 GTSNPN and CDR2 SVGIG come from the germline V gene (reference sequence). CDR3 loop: CAWNPGTSYEQYF. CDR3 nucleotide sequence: TGTGCCTGGAACCCCGGGACATCATACGAGCAGTACTTC.

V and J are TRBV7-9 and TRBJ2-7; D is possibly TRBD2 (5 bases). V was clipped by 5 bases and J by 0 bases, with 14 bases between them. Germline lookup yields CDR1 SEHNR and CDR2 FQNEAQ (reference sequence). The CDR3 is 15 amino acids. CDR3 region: CASSATVGSSYEQYF. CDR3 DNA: TGTGCCAGCAGCGCAACAGTGGGGAGCTCCTACGAGCAGTACTTC.

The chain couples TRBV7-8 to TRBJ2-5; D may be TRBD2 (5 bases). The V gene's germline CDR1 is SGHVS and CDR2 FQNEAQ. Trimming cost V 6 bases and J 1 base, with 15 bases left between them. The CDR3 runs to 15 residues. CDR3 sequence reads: CASSPPSGIQETQYF. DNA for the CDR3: TGTGCCAGCAGTCCCCCTTCCGGGATCCAAGAGACCCAGTACTTC.

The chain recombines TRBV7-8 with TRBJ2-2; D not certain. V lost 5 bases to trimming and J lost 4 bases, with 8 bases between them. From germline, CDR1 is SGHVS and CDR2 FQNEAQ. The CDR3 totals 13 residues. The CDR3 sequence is CASSLSPTGELFF. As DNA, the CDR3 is TGTGCCAGCAGCCTTTCCCCCACCGGGGAGCTGTTTTTT.

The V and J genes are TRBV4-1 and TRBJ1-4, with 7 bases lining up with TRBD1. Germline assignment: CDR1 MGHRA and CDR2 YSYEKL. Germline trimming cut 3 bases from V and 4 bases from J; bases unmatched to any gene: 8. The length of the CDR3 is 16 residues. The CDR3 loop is CASSHATGEINEKLFF. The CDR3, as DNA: TGCGCCAGCAGCCATGCCACAGGGGAGATTAATGAAAAACTGTTTTTT.

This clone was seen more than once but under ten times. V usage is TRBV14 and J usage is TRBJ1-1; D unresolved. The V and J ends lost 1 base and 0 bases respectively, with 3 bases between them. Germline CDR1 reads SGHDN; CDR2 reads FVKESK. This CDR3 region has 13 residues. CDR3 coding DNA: TGTGCCAGCAGCCAAGGTATGAACACTGAAGCTTTCTTT. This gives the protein CASSQGMNTEAFF.

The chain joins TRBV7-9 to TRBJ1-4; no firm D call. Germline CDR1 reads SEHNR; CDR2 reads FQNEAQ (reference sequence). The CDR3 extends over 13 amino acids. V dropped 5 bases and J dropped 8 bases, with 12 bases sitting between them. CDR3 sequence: CASSNQRGEKLFF. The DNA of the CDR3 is TGTGCCAGCAGCAATCAACGAGGCGAAAAACTGTTTTTT.

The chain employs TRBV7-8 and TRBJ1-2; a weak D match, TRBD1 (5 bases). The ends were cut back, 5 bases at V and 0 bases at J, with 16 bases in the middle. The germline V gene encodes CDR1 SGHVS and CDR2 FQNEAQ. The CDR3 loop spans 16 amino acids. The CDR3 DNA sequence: TGTGCCAGCAGCCCCGGGACGGGGGACGCTAACTATGGCTACACCTTC. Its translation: CASSPGTGDANYGYTF. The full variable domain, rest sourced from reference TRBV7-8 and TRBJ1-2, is GAGVSQSPRYKVAKRGQDVALRCDPISGHVSLFWYQQALGQGPEFLTYFQNEAQLDKSGLPSDRFFAERPEGSVSTLKIQRTQQEDSAVYLCASSPGTGDANYGYTFGSGTRLTVV.

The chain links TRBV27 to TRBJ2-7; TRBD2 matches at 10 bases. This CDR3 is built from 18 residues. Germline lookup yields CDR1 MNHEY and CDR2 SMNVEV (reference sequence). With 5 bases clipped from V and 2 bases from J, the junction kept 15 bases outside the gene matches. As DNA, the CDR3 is TGTGCCAGCAGTCCTTCCCCCCTAAAGCGGGAGGGACCCTACGAGCAGTACTTC. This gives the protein CASSPSPLKREGPYEQYF.